These 5 T cell receptor beta chains were sequenced from one sample in a study of control samples from healthy donors and cancer patients (dated by TCRdb to 2018 to 2021). Library method: the immunoSEQ multiplex PCR assay. Here the immuneACCESS table is served through TCRdb, limited to in-frame sequences with V and J called. Missing clones are a known gap in these copies; in checked studies unresolved V genes cover under half, and the rest lacks a known reason. In this sample the table shows approximately 84,000 clones, almost 85% of which occur a single time. The ten most abundant clones make up about 9.8% of the sample. Specimen: blood. Source of these receptors: a woman aged 60-75 years in good health.

The chain has TRBV5-1 and TRBJ2-5; D may be TRBD1 (5 bases). This CDR3 has 16 amino acids. In germline, CDR1 is SGHRS, CDR2 YFSETQ. Trimming left V 1 base short and J 0 bases short, with 13 bases between. The CDR3 here is CASSLWGSGNQETQYF. The DNA of the CDR3 is TGCGCCAGCAGCTTGTGGGGCAGTGGAAACCAAGAGACCCAGTACTTC. The full variable domain, in which reference TRBV5-1 and TRBJ2-5 provide the parts outside the CDR3, is KAGVTQTPRYLIKTRGQQVTLSCSPISGHRSVSWYQQTPGQGLQFLFEYFSETQRNKGNFPGRFSGRQFSNSRSEMNVSTLELGDSALYLCASSLWGSGNQETQYFGPGTRLLVL.

The V gene is TRBV15, the J gene TRBJ1-1; possible D gene TRBD1, 5 bases. Germline V gene sequence: CDR1 LNHNV, CDR2 YYDKDF (reference sequence). There are 12 residues in the CDR3. Trimming took 1 base from V and 10 from J, leaving 10 bases between them. DNA of the CDR3: TGTGCCACCAGCAGAGGGGCGGGGGGAGCTTTCTTT. Its protein product is CATSRGAGGAFF. Full variable domain (missing parts from reference TRBV15 and TRBJ1-1): DAMVIQNPRYQVTQFGKPVTLSCSQTLNHNVMYWYQQKSSQAPKLLFHYYDKDFNNEADTPDNFQSRRPNTSFCFLDIRSPGLGDTAMYLCATSRGAGGAFFGQGTRLTVV.

This chain uses TRBV9 with TRBJ2-3; TRBD2 agrees at 10 bases. Germline V lookup: CDR1 SGDLS, CDR2 YYNGEE. After removal of 4 bases from V and 2 bases from J, the junction contained 7 bases not matched to a gene. The CDR3 length is 16 residues. This CDR3 reads CASSSSGGVYTDTQYF. CDR3 nucleotide sequence: TGTGCCAGCAGCTCGAGCGGGGGGGTATACACAGATACGCAGTATTTT.

This clone was seen only once. V usage is TRBV5-8 and J usage is TRBJ1-1; TRBD1 is a possible D gene (6 bases). V gave up 4 bases and J gave up 0 bases, with 19 bases separating them. Germline-derived CDR1 and CDR2 are SGHTS and YDEGEE. CDR3 length: 17 amino acids. DNA of the CDR3: TGTGCCAGCAGCGTACTCCCCGGACAGATCATGAACACTGAAGCTTTCTTT. Its translation: CASSVLPGQIMNTEAFF.

This sequence joins TRBV19 and TRBJ2-3; D may be TRBD2 (5 bases). The germline V and J ends were trimmed by 3 bases and 2 bases, with 12 bases remaining between them. This CDR3 contains 15 residues. Germline CDR1 and CDR2: LNHDA and SQIVND (reference sequence). The CDR3 DNA follows: TGTGCCAGTAGTATTGGGCAGAGGGTCACAGATACGCAGTATTTT. This encodes CASSIGQRVTDTQYF.